The source of this T cell receptor (beta chain) is a study of cytomegalovirus exposure and HLA in healthy donors. At the level of the study: Among the approximately 430 donors who were genotyped, roughly 86% fell in the genetic ancestry cluster that is associated with self-reported Caucasian donors.

Use of 60 Vbeta and 13 Jbeta primers characterized the PCR. Some clones are missing from TCRdb's copy, which holds only in-frame ones; the method was immunoSEQ multiplex PCR. The repertoire holds almost 200,000 clones, with about 85% as singletons. Points on this clone: The antigen remains unidentified.

Study-wide results and limits: Later analysis demonstrated an association between a missense DCLRE1C variant and TCR beta V- and J-gene trimming. Data from an earlier analysis indicated that most TCR beta V segments were productive either about 87% or about 30% of the time.

The CDR3 has 13 amino acids. Germline-derived CDR1 and CDR2 are SGHAT and FQDESV (reference sequence). The V segment lost 5 bases and the J segment 4 bases; nucleotides outside the gene matches: 4. This chain connects TRBV11-1 to TRBJ1-2, with TRBD1 matching over 7 bases. Specimen: PBMCs. The clonotype comes from a male donor in good health and CMV-seropositive. The CDR3 DNA is TGTGCCAGCAGCCCGGGACAGATCTATGGCTACACCTTC. This encodes CASSPGQIYGYTF.